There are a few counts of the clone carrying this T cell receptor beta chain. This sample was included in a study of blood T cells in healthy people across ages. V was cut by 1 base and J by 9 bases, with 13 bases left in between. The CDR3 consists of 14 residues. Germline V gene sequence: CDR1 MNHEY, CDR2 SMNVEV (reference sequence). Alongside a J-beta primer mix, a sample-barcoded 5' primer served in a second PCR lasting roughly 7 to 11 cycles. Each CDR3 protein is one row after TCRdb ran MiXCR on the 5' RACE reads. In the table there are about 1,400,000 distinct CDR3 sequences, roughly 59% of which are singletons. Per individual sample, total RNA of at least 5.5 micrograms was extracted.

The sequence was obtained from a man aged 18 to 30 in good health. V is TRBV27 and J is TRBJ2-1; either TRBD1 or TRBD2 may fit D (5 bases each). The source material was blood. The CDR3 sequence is CASSLWVWGSEQFF. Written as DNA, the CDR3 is TGTGCCAGCAGTTTATGGGTCTGGGGGAGTGAGCAGTTCTTC.